Listed here are 14 T cell receptor beta chains from one sample, sequenced in a study of T cell responses to AZD1222 COVID-19 vaccine. The table came from immunoSEQ multiplex PCR; TCRdb's copy has only in-frame clones and leaves some out. The top ten hold 9% to 9.5% of the sample, which has about 120,000 clones, approximately 85% seen once. The specimen was peripheral blood, collected on day 0 of AZD1222 vaccination. These receptor sequences come from an adult in good health.

The chain combines TRBV14 with TRBJ1-2, with D perhaps matching TRBD1 (5 bases). CDR1 and CDR2 (germline): SGHDN, FVKESK. The length of the CDR3 is 12 residues. Trimming stripped 5 bases from V and 4 bases from J, with 8 bases between. CDR3 protein: CASSYGTYGYTF. CDR3 in DNA: TGTGCCAGCAGCTATGGGACCTATGGCTACACCTTC.

V is TRBV19 and J is TRBJ2-7, with unresolved D. CDR1 LNHDA and CDR2 SQIVND come from the germline V gene (reference sequence). This CDR3 spans 13 amino acids. V lost 2 bases and J lost 7, with 12 bases in between. For the CDR3, the DNA is TGTGCCAGTAGTATAAAGAACCTGGGAGAGCAGTACTTC. It yields the protein CASSIKNLGEQYF.

The V call is TRBV29-1, the J call TRBJ1-1, with TRBD1 matching over 10 bases. V lost 7 bases to trimming and J lost 5 bases; unmatched junction nucleotides: 19. The CDR3 has 17 residues. Germline V gene lookup returns CDR1 SQVTM and CDR2 ANQGSEA. The CDR3: CSANRQGARVLGTEAFF. The DNA of the CDR3 is TGCAGCGCCAACCGACAGGGGGCGAGGGTTCTGGGGACTGAAGCTTTCTTT. The whole variable domain, filled in from reference TRBV29-1 and TRBJ1-1, reads SAVISQKPSRDICQRGTSLTIQCQVDSQVTMMFWYRQQPGQSLTLIATANQGSEATYESGFVIDKFPISRPNLTFSTLTVSNMSPEDSSIYLCSANRQGARVLGTEAFFGQGTRLTVV.

V gene TRBV10-3 combines with J gene TRBJ1-3; TRBD1 is a possible D gene (5 bases). Per the germline V gene, CDR1 is ENHRY and CDR2 is SYGVKD. The ends were cut back, 8 bases at V and 0 bases at J, with 17 bases in the middle. The CDR3 extends over 16 amino acids. This CDR3 reads CAIGGRQPSSGNTIYF. Written as DNA, the CDR3 is TGTGCCATCGGGGGGAGACAGCCGAGCTCTGGAAACACCATATATTTT.

The chain joins TRBV18 to TRBJ1-4; D might be TRBD1 (5 bases). Between the trimmed V and J ends, which lost 5 bases and 4 bases, there was a span of 11 bases. Germline assignment: CDR1 KGHSH and CDR2 LQKENI. The CDR3 runs to 14 residues. CDR3 nucleotide sequence: TGTGCCAGCTCAGCCGGGACCGTTAATGAAAAACTGTTTTTT. Its protein product is CASSAGTVNEKLFF.

This clone was picked up one time. This chain connects TRBV5-6 to TRBJ1-2; TRBD1 might be the D (5 bases). With 4 bases removed from V and 6 bases from J, the gap between germline ends came to 10 bases. The CDR3 is made up of 12 amino acids. Germline CDR1 reads SGHDT; CDR2 reads YYEEEE. The CDR3 loop is CASSPGGDGYTF. In DNA, the CDR3 is TGTGCCAGCAGCCCGGGGGGGGATGGCTACACCTTC. The variable domain in full, with the rest retrieved from reference TRBV5-6 and TRBJ1-2, is DAGVTQSPTHLIKTRGQQVTLRCSPKSGHDTVSWYQQALGQGPQFIFQYYEEEERQRGNFPDRFSGHQFPNYSSELNVNALLLGDSALYLCASSPGGDGYTFGSGTRLTVV.

CDR3 in amino acids: CASSSELSGQGIKQYF. The CDR3 nucleotides read TGTGCCAGCTCATCAGAACTCTCGGGACAGGGTATCAAGCAGTACTTC. V is TRBV18 and J is TRBJ2-7; 9 nucleotides agree with TRBD1. V trimming: 5 bases; J trimming: 8 bases; junction bases outside the gene matches: 16. This CDR3 has 16 amino acids. Germline V gives CDR1 KGHSH, CDR2 LQKENI.

V is TRBV4-1 and J is TRBJ2-5; D is undetermined. The germline CDR1 and CDR2 sequences are MGHRA and YSYEKL. The CDR3 totals 15 residues. Deletions cut 0 bases from V and 1 base from J, with 9 bases between. CDR3: CASSQEVQTQETQYF. The CDR3 DNA reads TGCGCCAGCAGCCAAGAGGTTCAAACCCAAGAGACCCAGTACTTC.

The rearrangement joins TRBV7-2 to TRBJ1-1; D is ambiguous. Trimming left V 0 bases short and J 1 base short, with 6 bases between. Germline CDR1 SGHTA, CDR2 FQGNSA. This CDR3 is built from 14 residues. CDR3: CASSLAGGNTEAFF. In nucleotides, the CDR3 is TGTGCCAGCAGCTTAGCCGGCGGGAACACTGAAGCTTTCTTT.

This sequence joins TRBV19 and TRBJ1-1; D not resolved. Germline V gene lookup returns CDR1 LNHDA and CDR2 SQIVND (reference sequence). The CDR3 spans 12 residues. Trimming shortened V by 11 bases and J by 1 base, and 11 bases separated the two germline ends. CDR3 DNA: TGTGCCTCTAGGCGGGGGAACACTGAAGCTTTCTTT. Its protein is CASRRGNTEAFF.

V and J are TRBV29-1 and TRBJ1-5, with D perhaps TRBD1 (5 bases). The CDR3 runs 10 residues. Germline lookup yields CDR1 SQVTM and CDR2 ANQGSEA. V was cut by 4 bases and J by 10 bases, with 8 bases left in between. CDR3 loop: CSVGGNPQHF. The CDR3 bases are TGCAGCGTTGGGGGGAATCCCCAGCATTTT.

The chain couples TRBV6-5 to TRBJ2-7; the D is unclear. Germline lookup yields CDR1 MNHEY and CDR2 SVGAGI. V lost 0 bases and J lost 2, with 11 bases in between. This CDR3 region has 15 residues. The CDR3 protein is CASSYSRARAYEQYF. DNA for the CDR3: TGTGCCAGCAGTTACTCGAGAGCCAGAGCCTACGAGCAGTACTTC.

This clone came up a few times. The CDR3 DNA is TGTGCCAGTAGTACCCGGACCAGCACCGGGGAGCTGTTTTTT. Residues: CASSTRTSTGELFF. The chain uses TRBV19 and TRBJ2-2; D ambiguous. From germline, CDR1 is LNHDA and CDR2 SQIVND (reference sequence). This CDR3 has 14 amino acids. V lost 4 bases, J lost 4 bases, and 10 bases lay in between.

This chain joins TRBV24-1 and TRBJ1-6; D remains unclear. The V end lost 6 bases, the J end lost 4 bases, and 9 bases lay between the germline ends. CDR1 and CDR2 from the germline V gene are KGHDR and SFDVKD. This CDR3 has 14 residues. CDR3 in DNA: TGTGCCACCAGTCGGAGCGAATATAATTCACCCCTCCACTTT. The encoded protein is CATSRSEYNSPLHF.